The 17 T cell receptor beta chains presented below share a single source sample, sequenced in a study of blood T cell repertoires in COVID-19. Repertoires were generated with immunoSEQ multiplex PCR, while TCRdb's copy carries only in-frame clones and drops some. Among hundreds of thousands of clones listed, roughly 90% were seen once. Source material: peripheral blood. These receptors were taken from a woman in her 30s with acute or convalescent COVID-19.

The CDR3 sequence: CASSYSGGVNEQFF. Written as DNA, the CDR3 is TGTGCCAGCAGTTACTCGGGGGGGGTCAATGAGCAGTTCTTC. The chain uses TRBV6-6 and TRBJ2-1; 7 bases match TRBD2. From germline, CDR1 is MNHNY and CDR2 SVGAGI (reference sequence). There are 14 residues in the CDR3. Losses at the gene ends were 0 bases for V and 6 bases for J; bases not matched to a gene: 2.

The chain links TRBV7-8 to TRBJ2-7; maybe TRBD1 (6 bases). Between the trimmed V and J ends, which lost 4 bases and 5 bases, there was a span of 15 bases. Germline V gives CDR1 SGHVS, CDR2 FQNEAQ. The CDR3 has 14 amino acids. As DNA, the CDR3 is TGTGCCAGCAGCTGGTTTCAGGGGAGCGACGAGCAGTACTTC. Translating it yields CASSWFQGSDEQYF.

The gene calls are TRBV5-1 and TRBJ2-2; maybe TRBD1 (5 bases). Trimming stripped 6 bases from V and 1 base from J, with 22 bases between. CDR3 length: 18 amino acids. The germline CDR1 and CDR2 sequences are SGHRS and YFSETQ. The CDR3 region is CASTQKGRGDLNTGELFF. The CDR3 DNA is TGCGCCAGCACCCAGAAGGGTAGGGGCGATCTGAACACCGGGGAGCTGTTTTTT.

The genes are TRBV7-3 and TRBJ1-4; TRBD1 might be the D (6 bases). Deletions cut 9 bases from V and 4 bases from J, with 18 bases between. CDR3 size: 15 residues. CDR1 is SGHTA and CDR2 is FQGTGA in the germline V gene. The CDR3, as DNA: TGTGCCAGTGCCGTCGAGGACAGTATTAATGAAAAACTGTTTTTT. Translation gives CASAVEDSINEKLFF.

This CDR3 is CASSESKRLEAFF. CDR3 bases: TGTGCCAGCAGTGAAAGTAAAAGACTTGAAGCTTTCTTT. This rearrangement joins TRBV6-1 to TRBJ1-1; unclear D gene. This CDR3 has 13 amino acids. CDR1 is MNHNS, CDR2 SASEGT, per germline. V was clipped by 2 bases and J by 7 bases, with 11 bases between them.

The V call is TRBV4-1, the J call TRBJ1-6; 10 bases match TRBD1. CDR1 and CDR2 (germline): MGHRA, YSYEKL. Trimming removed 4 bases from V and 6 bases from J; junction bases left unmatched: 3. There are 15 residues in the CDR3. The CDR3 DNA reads TGCGCCAGCAGCCTAAGGACAGGGGGTAATTCACCCCTCCACTTT. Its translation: CASSLRTGGNSPLHF.

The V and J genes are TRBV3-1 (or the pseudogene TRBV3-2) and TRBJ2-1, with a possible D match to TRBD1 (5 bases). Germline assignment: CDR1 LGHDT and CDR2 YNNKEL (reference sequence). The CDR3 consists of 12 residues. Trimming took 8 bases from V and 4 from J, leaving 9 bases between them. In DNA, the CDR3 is TGTGCCAGCTCTTGGACATACAATGAGCAGTTCTTC. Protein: CASSWTYNEQFF.

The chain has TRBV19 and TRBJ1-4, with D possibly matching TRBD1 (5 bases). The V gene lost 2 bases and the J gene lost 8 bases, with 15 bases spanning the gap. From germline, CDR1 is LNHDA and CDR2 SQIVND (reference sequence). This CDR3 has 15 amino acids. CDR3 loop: CASSINWGVGEKLFF. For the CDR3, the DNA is TGTGCCAGTAGTATAAATTGGGGGGTCGGAGAAAAACTGTTTTTT.

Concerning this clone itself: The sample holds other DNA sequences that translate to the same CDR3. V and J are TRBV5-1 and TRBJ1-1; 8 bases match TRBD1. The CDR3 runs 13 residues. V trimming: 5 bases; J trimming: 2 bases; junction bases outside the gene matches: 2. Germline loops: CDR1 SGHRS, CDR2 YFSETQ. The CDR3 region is CASRGQGNTEAFF. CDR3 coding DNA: TGCGCCAGCAGAGGACAGGGTAACACTGAAGCTTTCTTT.

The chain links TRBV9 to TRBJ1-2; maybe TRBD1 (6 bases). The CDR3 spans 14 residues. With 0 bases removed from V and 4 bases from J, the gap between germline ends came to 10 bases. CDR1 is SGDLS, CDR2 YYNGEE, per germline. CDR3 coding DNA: TGTGCCAGCAGCGTAGATGGGGACATCTATGGCTACACCTTC. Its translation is CASSVDGDIYGYTF. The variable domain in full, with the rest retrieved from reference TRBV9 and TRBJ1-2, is DSGVTQTPKHLITATGQRVTLRCSPRSGDLSVYWYQQSLDQGLQFLIQYYNGEERAKGNILERFSAQQFPDLHSELNLSSLELGDSALYFCASSVDGDIYGYTFGSGTRLTVV.

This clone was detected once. The CDR3 loop reads CAWSGGGGASDTQYF. In DNA form, the CDR3 reads TGTGCCTGGAGTGGCGGGGGGGGTGCCTCAGATACGCAGTATTTT. This chain links TRBV30 with TRBJ2-3; 9 positions agree with TRBD2. The germline gives CDR1 GTSNPN, CDR2 SVGIG (reference sequence). The CDR3 totals 15 residues. The J segment lost 4 bases and the V segment lost 1 base, leaving 6 bases of the junction unmatched.

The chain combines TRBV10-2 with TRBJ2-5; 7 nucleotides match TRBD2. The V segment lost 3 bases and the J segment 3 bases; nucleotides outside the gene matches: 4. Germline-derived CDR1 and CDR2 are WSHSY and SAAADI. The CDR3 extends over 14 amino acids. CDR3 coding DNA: TGCGCCAGCAGTGAAACGGGACTAAAAGAGACCCAGTACTTC. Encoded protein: CASSETGLKETQYF.

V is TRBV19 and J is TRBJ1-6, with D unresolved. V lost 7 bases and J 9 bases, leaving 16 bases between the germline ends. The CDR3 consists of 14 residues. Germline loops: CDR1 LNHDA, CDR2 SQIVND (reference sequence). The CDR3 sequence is CASNDFALISPLHF. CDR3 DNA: TGTGCCAGTAACGATTTCGCTCTAATTTCACCCCTCCACTTT. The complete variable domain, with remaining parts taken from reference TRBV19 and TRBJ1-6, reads DGGITQSPKYLFRKEGQNVTLSCEQNLNHDAMYWYRQDPGQGLRLIYYSQIVNDFQKGDIAEGYSVSREKKESFPLTVTSAQKNPTAFYLCASNDFALISPLHFGNGTRLTVT.

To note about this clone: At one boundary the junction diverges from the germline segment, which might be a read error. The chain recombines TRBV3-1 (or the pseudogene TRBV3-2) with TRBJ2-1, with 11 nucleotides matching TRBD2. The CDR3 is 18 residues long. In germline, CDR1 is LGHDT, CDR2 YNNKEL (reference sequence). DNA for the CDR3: TGTGCCAGCACCCAAGGGATAGTTAGCGGGGGGGCTTACAATGAGCAGTTCTTC. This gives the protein CASTQGIVSGGAYNEQFF.

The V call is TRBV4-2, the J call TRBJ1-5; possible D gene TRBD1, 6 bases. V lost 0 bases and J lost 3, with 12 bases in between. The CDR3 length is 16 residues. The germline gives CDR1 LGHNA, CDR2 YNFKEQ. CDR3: CASSQEVGGNNQPQHF. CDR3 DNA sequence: TGTGCCAGCAGCCAAGAAGTAGGGGGTAACAATCAGCCCCAGCATTTT.

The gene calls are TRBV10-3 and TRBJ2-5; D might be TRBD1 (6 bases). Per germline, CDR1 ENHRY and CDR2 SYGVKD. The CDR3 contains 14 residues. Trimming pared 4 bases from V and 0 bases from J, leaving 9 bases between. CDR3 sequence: CAISGDTDQETQYF. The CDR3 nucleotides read TGTGCCATCAGTGGGGACACGGACCAAGAGACCCAGTACTTC.

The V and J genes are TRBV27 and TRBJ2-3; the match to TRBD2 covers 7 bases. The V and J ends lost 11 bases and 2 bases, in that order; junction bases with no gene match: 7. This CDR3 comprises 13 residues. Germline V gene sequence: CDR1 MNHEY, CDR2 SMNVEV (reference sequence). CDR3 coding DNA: TGTGCCGCTCTGCAGCGGGACACAGATACGCAGTATTTT. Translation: CAALQRDTDTQYF.